This T cell receptor beta chain was sequenced for a study of cytomegalovirus exposure and HLA in healthy donors. Study as a whole: The 120 validation repertoires, a later analysis reported, used the same platform as the approximately 670 first-cohort repertoires.

CDR1 and CDR2 from the germline V gene are SGHRS and YFSETQ. Trimming at V came to 3 bases and at J to 0 bases, leaving 1 base not matched to a gene. This CDR3 region has 14 residues. The validation cohort, a group of under 150 subjects, included the donors and was separate from the roughly 620-subject first cohort. Measured with immunoSEQ multiplex PCR; TCRdb has only the in-frame clones, and not every one. Of around 93,000 clones in the sample, less than 85% are singletons; the top ten hold approximately 22%. The material sequenced was PBMCs. The TCR comes from a young man in good health and CMV-seropositive. The rearrangement links TRBV5-1 to TRBJ2-3, with 7 bases identical to TRBD2. DNA of the CDR3: TGCGCCAGCAGCTCGGGAGGCAGCACAGATACGCAGTATTTT. Amino acid sequence: CASSSGGSTDTQYF. Complete variable domain (other parts from reference TRBV5-1 and TRBJ2-3): KAGVTQTPRYLIKTRGQQVTLSCSPISGHRSVSWYQQTPGQGLQFLFEYFSETQRNKGNFPGRFSGRQFSNSRSEMNVSTLELGDSALYLCASSSGGSTDTQYFGPGTRLTVL.